Detailed here is one T cell receptor (beta chain). Its antigen remains unidentified. The data were obtained in a study of cytomegalovirus exposure and HLA in healthy donors. Overall study: Researchers previously reported finding fewer than 120 million unique TCR beta sequences from about 179 million T cells. Of all 360 or so donors who were genotyped, roughly 81% belonged to the Caucasian-associated ancestry cluster. Study-wide results and caveats: A later analysis, which compared TCR beta chains of equal frequency, found the HLA-associated ones more clonally expanded. Presence/absence results assume similar sequencing depth per donor, which may not hold.

The PCR was carried out with 60 Vbeta primers and 13 Jbeta primers. TCRdb keeps only in-frame clones here, not all; method: immunoSEQ multiplex PCR. The data show 200,000 or so clones, approximately 80% seen once. The sequence was collected from a woman aged 25 to 39 in good health and CMV-seropositive. Sequencing was done on a sample of PBMCs.

CDR3 sequence reads: CASSIYTGGNEKLFF. CDR3 bases: TGTGCCAGCAGTATTTATACAGGCGGTAATGAAAAACTGTTTTTT. This sequence joins TRBV27 and TRBJ1-4; weak D call: TRBD1 (5 bases). V gave up 5 bases and J gave up 4 bases, with 14 bases separating them. The CDR3 is 15 amino acids. Germline V lookup: CDR1 MNHEY, CDR2 SMNVEV (reference sequence). The variable domain in full, completed from reference TRBV27 and TRBJ1-4, reads EAQVTQNPRYLITVTGKKLTVTCSQNMNHEYMSWYRQDPGLGLRQIYYSMNVEVTDKGDVPEGYKVSRKEKRNFPLILESPSPNQTSLYFCASSIYTGGNEKLFFGSGTQLSVL.